Shown below are 14 T cell receptor beta chains from a single sample sequenced in a study of blood T cell repertoires in COVID-19. Sequencing used immunoSEQ multiplex PCR; TCRdb keeps in-frame clones, though not all of them. In the table there are under 200,000 clones, less than 85% of which are singletons. The sequenced sample was PBMCs or T cells enriched from blood (not recorded which). The receptors were gathered from a man between 60 and 75 years old who had recovered from COVID-19.

V usage is TRBV19 and J usage is TRBJ2-3, with 8 bases aligning to TRBD2. This CDR3 region has 16 residues. In germline, CDR1 is LNHDA, CDR2 SQIVND (reference sequence). With 2 bases clipped from V and 4 bases from J, the junction kept 8 bases outside the gene matches. The CDR3 sequence is CASSIFTSGLADTQYF. DNA for the CDR3: TGTGCCAGTAGTATATTTACTAGCGGATTGGCAGATACGCAGTATTTT.

The chain couples TRBV24-1 to TRBJ2-1; a possible D gene is TRBD2 (6 bases). V was shortened by 4 bases and J by 7 bases, with 22 bases between the two germline ends. Germline V gene sequence: CDR1 KGHDR, CDR2 SFDVKD. The CDR3 has 17 amino acids. The CDR3 reads CATSEEVATSTLNEQFF. The CDR3 DNA sequence: TGTGCCACCAGTGAGGAAGTCGCGACTAGTACGTTAAATGAGCAGTTCTTC.

The sample holds a few counts of this clone. The chain uses TRBV14 and TRBJ1-1; 7 bases agree with TRBD1. Trimming took 5 bases from V and 5 from J; bases not matched to a gene: 5. Germline CDR1 and CDR2: SGHDN and FVKESK. CDR3 length: 13 amino acids. The chain's CDR3 is CASSYRGGTEAFF. The CDR3 DNA follows: TGTGCCAGCAGCTACAGGGGAGGAACTGAAGCTTTCTTT.

The chain recombines TRBV28 with TRBJ1-4; TRBD1 agrees at 9 bases. CDR3 length equals 14 residues. V was pared by 7 bases and J by 8 bases, with 8 bases of the junction left unmatched. In germline, CDR1 is MDHEN, CDR2 SYDVKM. In DNA, the CDR3 is TGTGCCAGCAAAGAAGGGACAGGGTGGGAAAAACTGTTTTTT. It encodes CASKEGTGWEKLFF.

The chain is built from TRBV5-1 and TRBJ1-1; the D gene is possibly TRBD1 (6 bases). CDR1 SGHRS and CDR2 YFSETQ come from the germline V gene. The CDR3 consists of 16 residues. V lost 4 bases and J lost 0, with 16 bases in between. In DNA, the CDR3 is TGCGCCAGCAGCCCACCGACAGGTATCATGAACACTGAAGCTTTCTTT. Translation gives CASSPPTGIMNTEAFF.

The rearrangement joins TRBV11-2 to TRBJ2-7, with 12 bases identical to TRBD2. CDR3 length equals 15 residues. The germline V gene has CDR1 SGHAT and CDR2 FQNNGV. V dropped 5 bases and J dropped 4; count of bases not matched to a gene: 6. The chain's CDR3 is CASSPRTSGIYEQYF. The CDR3 nucleotides are TGTGCCAGCAGCCCGCGGACTAGCGGGATTTACGAGCAGTACTTC.

The chain is built from TRBV3-1 (or the pseudogene TRBV3-2) and TRBJ1-4; TRBD1 matches 8 bases. Trimming cost V 6 bases and J 5 bases; bases outside gene matches: 2. The V gene's germline CDR1 is LGHDT and CDR2 YNNKEL (reference sequence). The CDR3 totals 13 residues. In nucleotides, the CDR3 is TGTGCCAGCAGGAGACAGGGGAATGAAAAACTGTTTTTT. Translating gives CASRRQGNEKLFF.

This clone was counted a few times. The chain recombines TRBV28 with TRBJ1-5; the D gene is possibly TRBD1 (5 bases). Germline CDR1 reads MDHEN; CDR2 reads SYDVKM. Trimming left V 2 bases short and J 4 bases short, with 12 bases between. The CDR3 sequence is 15 residues long. The CDR3 reads CASSLRDLGNQPQHF. CDR3 bases: TGTGCCAGCAGTTTACGGGACTTGGGGAATCAGCCCCAGCATTTT. Full variable domain (rest looked up from reference TRBV28 and TRBJ1-5): DVKVTQSSRYLVKRTGEKVFLECVQDMDHENMFWYRQDPGLGLRLIYFSYDVKMKEKGDIPEGYSVSREKKERFSLILESASTNQTSMYLCASSLRDLGNQPQHFGDGTRLSIL.

The chain employs TRBV3-1 (or the pseudogene TRBV3-2) and TRBJ2-5, with TRBD2 identical over 8 bases. Germline V lookup: CDR1 LGHDT, CDR2 YNNKEL (reference sequence). V shed 3 bases and J 2 bases; nucleotides not matched to a gene: 5. The CDR3 is made up of 15 amino acids. The CDR3 region has the DNA TGTGCCAGCAGCCAGGTTAGCGGGACTCAAGAGACCCAGTACTTC. Encoded protein: CASSQVSGTQETQYF.

This clone has just a few counts. The J gene is TRBJ2-1, the V gene TRBV5-1; 10 bases are shared with TRBD1. Germline trimming cut 4 bases from V and 10 bases from J; bases unmatched to any gene: 11. The length of the CDR3 is 15 residues. CDR1 and CDR2 from the germline V gene are SGHRS and YFSETQ. CDR3 coding DNA: TGCGCCAGCAGCGCGGGACAGGGGCCATTGAGGGAGCAGTTCTTC. Its translation is CASSAGQGPLREQFF.

This clone was detected only a few times. The chain carries TRBV5-1 and TRBJ1-5, with 7 nucleotides matching TRBD1. This CDR3 has 14 residues. Per germline, CDR1 SGHRS and CDR2 YFSETQ. Trimming removed 4 bases from V and 5 bases from J; junction bases left unmatched: 6. As DNA, the CDR3 is TGCGCCAGCAGCCCTCAGGGGGTAGATCAGCCCCAGCATTTT. Translation gives CASSPQGVDQPQHF.

The chain combines TRBV5-5 with TRBJ2-1; D is unresolved. Germline lookup yields CDR1 SGHKS and CDR2 YYEKEE (reference sequence). V lost 0 bases to trimming and J lost 6 bases, with 7 bases between them. This CDR3 spans 13 amino acids. For the CDR3, the DNA is TGTGCCAGCAGCTTGGCCGGTGGCAATGAGCAGTTCTTC. Its translation: CASSLAGGNEQFF.

This chain connects TRBV23-1 to TRBJ2-1, with 11 bases that match TRBD2. TRBV23-1 is designated an ORF whose function remains uncertain. The J segment lost 3 bases and the V segment lost 0 bases, leaving 4 bases of the junction unmatched. The CDR3 contains 17 residues. CDR3 nucleotide sequence: TGCGCCAGCAGTCAATCGTCCGGGACTAGCGGCTACAATGAGCAGTTCTTC. Its protein is CASSQSSGTSGYNEQFF.

V gene TRBV9 combines with J gene TRBJ1-2, with 9 bases lining up with TRBD1. J was trimmed by 4 bases and V by 0 bases; bases with no gene match: 4. Germline V gives CDR1 SGDLS, CDR2 YYNGEE. The CDR3 extends over 15 amino acids. Here the CDR3 reads CASSVGGQGIYGYTF. The CDR3 region has the DNA TGTGCCAGCAGCGTAGGGGGACAGGGAATCTATGGCTACACCTTC.